One sample yielded the 16 T cell receptor beta chains listed below, sequenced in a study of T cell repertoires in cytomegalovirus infection. TCRdb redid the calling of the reads with MiXCR, one entry per CDR3 protein. Among about 920,000 distinct CDR3 sequences listed, approximately 33% were seen once. Antigens for these TCRs are unknown. Material: cultured CD8+ T cells from PBMCs, obtained from culture after CMV antigen stimulation. The source of these receptors is a human donor in good health (CMV status not recorded). Some clones in this sample may be carry-over from other donors' samples.

V usage is TRBV4-1 and J usage is TRBJ2-3; unclear D gene. TRBJ1-5 matches the DNA end more closely, so the J call is doubtful. The CDR3 has 15 amino acids. Germline lookup yields CDR1 MGHRA and CDR2 YSYEKL. CDR3 coding DNA: TGCGCCAGCAGCCCAAAGACCGTTAGCACAGATACGCAGCATTTT. It yields the protein CASSPKTVSTDTQHF.

In its sample, this clonotype was seen a few times. The rearrangement joins TRBV12-5 to TRBJ2-5, with D uncertain. The CDR3 length is 12 residues. The ends were cut back, 7 bases at V and 4 bases at J, with 10 bases in the middle. Germline V gene lookup returns CDR1 LGHNT and CDR2 FRNRAP. The DNA for the CDR3 is TGTGCTAGTGCCCCCCCGGGAGAGACCCAGTACTTC. It translates to CASAPPGETQYF.

The chain links TRBV27 to TRBJ1-2, with 8 nucleotides matching TRBD1. V was clipped by 1 base and J by 5 bases; unmatched bases: 6. CDR3 size: 15 residues. The germline V gene encodes CDR1 MNHEY and CDR2 SMNVEV (reference sequence). The CDR3 spells CASSLWGRGRYGYTF. CDR3 DNA sequence: TGTGCCAGCAGTTTATGGGGCAGGGGGCGTTATGGCTACACCTTC.

This clonotype was seen a few times. This rearrangement joins TRBV5-1 to TRBJ2-7; TRBD1 matches 8 bases. Trimming removed 3 bases from V and 5 bases from J; junction bases left unmatched: 7. Germline V CDR1 and CDR2: SGHRS, YFSETQ. The CDR3 runs 14 residues. CDR3 protein: CASSYRQGSNEQYF. In DNA, the CDR3 is TGCGCCAGCAGCTACCGACAGGGGTCGAACGAGCAGTACTTC.

The gene calls are TRBV7-6 and TRBJ2-2; 8 bases agree with TRBD1. Germline V gene sequence: CDR1 SGHVS, CDR2 FNYEAQ. The CDR3 extends over 16 amino acids. V lost 4 bases to trimming and J lost 5 bases; unmatched junction nucleotides: 9. This chain's CDR3 is CASSSGQGMRTGELFF. The CDR3, as DNA: TGTGCCAGCAGCTCCGGACAGGGTATGAGAACCGGGGAGCTGTTTTTT.

Judged by abundance, this clonotype is medium-sized (0.01 to 0.1%). The chain links TRBV4-1 to TRBJ2-1, with 7 bases identical to TRBD2. Germline trimming cut 1 base from V and 10 bases from J; bases unmatched to any gene: 10. This CDR3 is built from 15 residues. Per germline, CDR1 MGHRA and CDR2 YSYEKL. CDR3 sequence: CASSQVLAATAEQFF. The CDR3 DNA sequence: TGCGCCAGCAGCCAAGTTCTAGCGGCGACCGCGGAGCAGTTCTTC.

The chain combines TRBV28 with TRBJ2-2; possibly TRBD2 for D (7 bases). This CDR3 region has 14 residues. Germline-derived CDR1 and CDR2 are MDHEN and SYDVKM. Trimming cost V 3 bases and J 6 bases, with 11 bases left between them. CDR3 amino acids: CASSFEGGAGELFF. In DNA, the CDR3 is TGTGCCAGCAGTTTTGAGGGGGGGGCCGGGGAGCTGTTTTTT.

The chain recombines TRBV20-1 with TRBJ1-2; the D is unclear. From germline, CDR1 is DFQATT and CDR2 SNEGSKA (reference sequence). V gave up 2 bases and J gave up 6 bases, with 13 bases separating them. This CDR3 has 13 residues. CDR3 in amino acids: CSARLVRRDGYTF. CDR3 bases: TGCAGTGCTAGACTGGTCCGCCGGGATGGCTACACCTTC.

The V call is TRBV9, the J call TRBJ1-2; 7 bases agree with TRBD1. Trimming removed 5 bases from V and 6 bases from J; junction bases left unmatched: 7. The CDR3 extends over 13 amino acids. CDR1 and CDR2 (germline): SGDLS, YYNGEE. CDR3 nucleotides: TGTGCCAGCAGTCCTGACAGGGCGGATGGCTACACCTTC. Encoded protein: CASSPDRADGYTF.

This sequence joins TRBV5-6 and TRBJ1-1, with 9 bases aligning to TRBD1. The V gene end was trimmed by 3 bases and the J gene end by 1 base; junction bases not matched to a gene: 7. The germline V gene has CDR1 SGHDT and CDR2 YYEEEE. This CDR3 has 16 residues. CDR3 amino acids: CASSSFTGGRNTEAFF. The CDR3 nucleotides are TGTGCCAGCAGCTCGTTCACAGGGGGCCGGAACACTGAAGCTTTCTTT.

The chain couples TRBV27 to TRBJ2-1; 9 bases align to TRBD2. The trim removed 6 bases at V and 4 bases at J, leaving 7 bases unmatched. In germline, CDR1 is MNHEY, CDR2 SMNVEV (reference sequence). The CDR3 is 15 residues long. CDR3 in DNA: TGTGCCAGCAGACCCGAGCGGGGGGTATACAATGAGCAGTTCTTC. Protein sequence: CASRPERGVYNEQFF.

The chain combines TRBV3-1 with TRBJ1-3; 8 bases align to TRBD1. This CDR3 contains 14 residues. Germline loops: CDR1 LGHDT, CDR2 YNNKEL (reference sequence). With V trimmed by 5 bases and J by 5 bases, 5 bases remained unmatched. Here the CDR3 reads CASSTQGARNTIYF. The CDR3, as DNA: TGTGCCAGCAGCACCCAGGGGGCGAGAAACACCATATATTTT. The entire variable domain, with the rest obtained from reference TRBV3-1 and TRBJ1-3, is as follows: DTAVSQTPKYLVTQMGNDKSIKCEQNLGHDTMYWYKQDSKKFLKIMFSYNNKELIINETVPNRFSPKSPDKAHLNLHINSLELGDSAVYFCASSTQGARNTIYFGEGSWLTVV.

The gene calls are TRBV4-1 and TRBJ1-1, with D unclear. Trimming removed 0 bases at V and 3 bases at J, with 11 bases between. The CDR3 extends over 15 amino acids. CDR1 MGHRA and CDR2 YSYEKL come from the germline V gene. The CDR3 sequence is CASSQDGGLDTEAFF. In DNA form, the CDR3 reads TGCGCCAGCAGCCAAGATGGAGGGCTGGACACTGAAGCTTTCTTT.

The gene calls are TRBV14 and TRBJ2-4, with D unclear. V dropped 0 bases and J dropped 3 bases, with 12 bases sitting between them. CDR3 length equals 16 residues. Germline CDR1 is SGHDN and CDR2 is FVKESK. The DNA of the CDR3 is TGTGCCAGCAGCCAAGAGGGTGGTCTGTTCAAAAACATTCAGTACTTC. Its protein is CASSQEGGLFKNIQYF. The variable domain in full, completed from reference TRBV14 and TRBJ2-4, reads EAGVTQFPSHSVIEKGQTVTLRCDPISGHDNLYWYRRVMGKEIKFLLHFVKESKQDESGMPNNRFLAERTGGTYSTLKVQPAELEDSGVYFCASSQEGGLFKNIQYFGAGTRLSVL.

Comment on this clonotype: A much larger clone is a single base away; this may be a read error. The chain joins TRBV7-2 to TRBJ1-2, with 9 positions matching TRBD1. The germline gives CDR1 SGHTA, CDR2 FQGNSA. This CDR3 is built from 15 residues. CDR3 amino acids: CVSSPDGQGYYGYTF. The CDR3 DNA sequence: TGTGTCAGCAGCCCGGACGGACAGGGGTACTATGGCTACACCTTC.

This clonotype has at least ten counts. The V gene is TRBV7-9, the J gene TRBJ2-1, with 10 nucleotides matching TRBD1. This CDR3 is 14 amino acids long. The germline gives CDR1 SEHNR, CDR2 FQNEAQ (reference sequence). V was clipped by 6 bases and J by 7 bases; unmatched bases: 6. Here the CDR3 reads CASRPGTGENEQFF. In nucleotides, the CDR3 is TGTGCCAGCAGGCCCGGGACAGGGGAGAATGAGCAGTTCTTC.